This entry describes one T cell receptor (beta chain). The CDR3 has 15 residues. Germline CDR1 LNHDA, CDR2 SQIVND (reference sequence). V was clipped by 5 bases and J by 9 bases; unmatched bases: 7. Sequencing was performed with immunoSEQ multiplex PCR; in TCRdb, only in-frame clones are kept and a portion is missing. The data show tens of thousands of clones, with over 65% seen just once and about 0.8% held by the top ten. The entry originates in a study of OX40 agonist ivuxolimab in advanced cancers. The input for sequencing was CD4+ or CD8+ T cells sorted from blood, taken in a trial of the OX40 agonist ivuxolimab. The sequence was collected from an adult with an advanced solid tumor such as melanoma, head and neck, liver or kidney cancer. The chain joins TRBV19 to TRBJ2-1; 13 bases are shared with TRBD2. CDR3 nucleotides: TGTGCCAGTAGTCCACTCGGGACTAGCGGGGTTGAGCAGTTCTTC. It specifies CASSPLGTSGVEQFF. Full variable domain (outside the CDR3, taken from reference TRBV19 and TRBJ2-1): DGGITQSPKYLFRKEGQNVTLSCEQNLNHDAMYWYRQDPGQGLRLIYYSQIVNDFQKGDIAEGYSVSREKKESFPLTVTSAQKNPTAFYLCASSPLGTSGVEQFFGPGTRLTVL.